The 28 T cell receptor beta chains in this list originate from one sample, sequenced in a study of T cell repertoires in cytomegalovirus infection. In TCRdb, the reads were re-called with MiXCR into one record per CDR3 protein. The repertoire includes just under 500,000 distinct CDR3 sequences, about 33% of them detected once, and roughly 16% sits in the top ten. Antigens for these TCRs are unknown. The input for sequencing was cultured PBMCs, taken from culture after CMV antigen stimulation. These receptors all come from a human donor in good health (CMV status not recorded). Some clones in this sample may be carry-over from other donors' samples.

The V and J genes are TRBV5-6 and TRBJ2-5; 8 bases match TRBD2. Germline V gene data show CDR1 as SGHDT and CDR2 as YYEEEE. The CDR3 extends over 18 amino acids. V gave up 0 bases and J gave up 4 bases; unmatched junction bases: 14. CDR3 in amino acids: CASSLVLSSGSYGETQYF. DNA of the CDR3: TGTGCCAGCAGCTTGGTTCTGTCCAGCGGGAGTTATGGAGAGACCCAGTACTTC.

The V and J genes are TRBV5-1 and TRBJ1-2; 10 nucleotides match TRBD1. Germline V gene data show CDR1 as SGHRS and CDR2 as YFSETQ. The CDR3 loop spans 12 amino acids. J gave up 8 bases and V 5 bases, and 3 bases lay outside the gene matches. The CDR3 loop is CASRDRGEGYTF. The CDR3 region has the DNA TGCGCCAGCAGGGACAGGGGGGAAGGCTACACCTTC. The variable domain in full, with the rest retrieved from reference TRBV5-1 and TRBJ1-2, is KAGVTQTPRYLIKTRGQQVTLSCSPISGHRSVSWYQQTPGQGLQFLFEYFSETQRNKGNFPGRFSGRQFSNSRSEMNVSTLELGDSALYLCASRDRGEGYTFGSGTRLTVV.

The chain uses TRBV4-1 and TRBJ2-1; no clear D. V was pared by 3 bases and J by 10 bases, with 19 bases between. This CDR3 is 15 amino acids long. Germline V gene data show CDR1 as MGHRA and CDR2 as YSYEKL. For the CDR3, the DNA is TGCGCCAGCAGCCAGGACGAACTATTCCCAGGAGAGCAGTTCTTC. Translation: CASSQDELFPGEQFF.

This sequence joins TRBV4-3 and TRBJ1-2; 9 bases map to TRBD1. The CDR3 has 16 residues. Germline V gene lookup returns CDR1 LGHNA and CDR2 YSLEER. V lost 4 bases, J lost 4 bases, and 10 bases stayed unmatched. CDR3 in amino acids: CASSPSGTGLFYGYTF. The CDR3 nucleotides read TGCGCCAGCAGCCCATCCGGGACAGGGCTATTCTATGGCTACACCTTC.

This clonotype was observed a handful of times. The chain uses TRBV2 and TRBJ2-1; D not certain. Trimming shortened V by 2 bases and J by 4 bases, and 3 bases separated the two germline ends. The CDR3 length is 12 residues. Germline V gives CDR1 SNHLY, CDR2 FYNNEI. CDR3 DNA sequence: TGTGCCAGCAGTGAAACGTACAATGAGCAGTTCTTC. Its protein is CASSETYNEQFF.

The genes are TRBV7-2 and TRBJ1-5; D unclear. Trimming stripped 1 base from V and 4 bases from J, with 11 bases between. This CDR3 is built from 15 residues. CDR1 and CDR2 from the germline V gene are SGHTA and FQGNSA. Here the CDR3 DNA reads TGTGCCAGCAGCTTAGAGGGCGGCCCAAATCAGCCCCAGCATTTT. Amino acids: CASSLEGGPNQPQHF.

The V and J genes are TRBV4-1 and TRBJ2-1; 8 bases align to TRBD2. There are 15 residues in the CDR3. Trimming at V came to 3 bases and at J to 8 bases, leaving 9 bases not matched to a gene. The V gene's germline CDR1 is MGHRA and CDR2 YSYEKL. CDR3 protein: CASSQSGLGQDEQFF. The CDR3 region has the DNA TGCGCCAGCAGCCAGTCGGGACTAGGTCAAGATGAGCAGTTCTTC.

The rearrangement joins TRBV7-2 to TRBJ2-7, with a possible D match to TRBD1 (5 bases). Germline V gene sequence: CDR1 SGHTA, CDR2 FQGNSA. Trimming shortened V by 5 bases and J by 4 bases, and 9 bases separated the two germline ends. CDR3 size: 12 residues. The CDR3 DNA sequence: TGTGCCAGCAGCGGGGCGTGGTACGAGCAGTACTTC. This codes for CASSGAWYEQYF.

This clonotype has only a few counts. This chain joins TRBV2 and TRBJ2-1, with D perhaps TRBD1 (6 bases). This CDR3 has 15 residues. Germline assignment: CDR1 SNHLY and CDR2 FYNNEI. The germline V and J ends were trimmed by 5 bases and 0 bases, with 11 bases remaining between them. The CDR3 DNA reads as TGTGCCAGCAGTCCAGACAGGAGCTCCTACAATGAGCAGTTCTTC. Translating gives CASSPDRSSYNEQFF.

V and J are TRBV14 and TRBJ1-1; D gene uncertain. Germline V gives CDR1 SGHDN, CDR2 FVKESK. The CDR3 has 15 amino acids. V was clipped by 1 base and J by 0 bases, with 9 bases between them. The DNA of the CDR3 is TGTGCCAGCAGCCAAGTTCGTCAGATGAACACTGAAGCTTTCTTT. Amino acid sequence: CASSQVRQMNTEAFF. The variable domain in full, completed from reference TRBV14 and TRBJ1-1, reads EAGVTQFPSHSVIEKGQTVTLRCDPISGHDNLYWYRRVMGKEIKFLLHFVKESKQDESGMPNNRFLAERTGGTYSTLKVQPAELEDSGVYFCASSQVRQMNTEAFFGQGTRLTVV.

This clonotype was observed a few times. The chain couples TRBV7-2 to TRBJ2-1; 9 nucleotides line up with TRBD2. Germline V lookup: CDR1 SGHTA, CDR2 FQGNSA. The CDR3 sequence is 15 residues long. V lost 2 bases to trimming and J lost 4 bases; unmatched junction nucleotides: 3. Written as DNA, the CDR3 is TGTGCCAGCAGCTTAACTAGCGGGCTGTACAATGAGCAGTTCTTC. It translates to CASSLTSGLYNEQFF.

V and J are TRBV24-1 and TRBJ2-5; D is perhaps TRBD1 or TRBD2 (5 bases each). The CDR3 is 15 amino acids. Between the trimmed V and J ends, which lost 7 bases and 5 bases, there was a span of 19 bases. Germline values: CDR1 KGHDR, CDR2 SFDVKD. The CDR3: CATSDPGPPAETQYF. Here the CDR3 DNA reads TGTGCCACCAGCGATCCGGGACCCCCGGCGGAGACCCAGTACTTC.

The chain joins TRBV7-3 to TRBJ2-3; 9 bases match TRBD1. Looked up from germline, CDR1 is SGHTA and CDR2 is FQGTGA. The CDR3 extends over 16 amino acids. The V gene end was trimmed by 4 bases and the J gene end by 3 bases; junction bases not matched to a gene: 8. The CDR3 DNA reads as TGTGCCAGCAGCTCGGGACAGGGAGACCAGACAGATACGCAGTATTTT. Residues: CASSSGQGDQTDTQYF.

The chain links TRBV10-3 to TRBJ2-3, with D possibly being TRBD1 (5 bases). CDR1 is ENHRY and CDR2 is SYGVKD in the germline V gene. V was cut by 3 bases and J by 3 bases, with 10 bases left in between. The CDR3 loop spans 14 amino acids. CDR3 nucleotide sequence: TGTGCCATCAGTGAAAGGGGTAGGACAGATACGCAGTATTTT. Its translation is CAISERGRTDTQYF.

The chain recombines TRBV7-2 with TRBJ2-2; TRBD2 agrees at 7 bases. The CDR3 is made up of 17 amino acids. Germline CDR1 is SGHTA and CDR2 is FQGNSA. Trimming cost V 4 bases and J 0 bases; bases outside gene matches: 8. For the CDR3, the DNA is TGTGCCAGCAGCTCGGCGGGAGTCCTATCGAACACCGGGGAGCTGTTTTTT. Translation gives CASSSAGVLSNTGELFF.

Only one count was recorded for this clonotype. The J gene is TRBJ2-1, the V gene TRBV2; D not resolved. Germline loops: CDR1 SNHLY, CDR2 FYNNEI. Between the trimmed V and J ends, which lost 8 bases and 10 bases, there was a span of 9 bases. The length of the CDR3 is 10 residues. The DNA of the CDR3 is TGTGCCAGCGCCAAAGAAGAGCAGTTCTTC. Translation gives CASAKEEQFF.

This clonotype was counted only a few times. J is TRBJ2-3 and V is TRBV4-1, with 8 bases identical to TRBD2. Germline CDR1 is MGHRA and CDR2 is YSYEKL. After removal of 8 bases from V and 0 bases from J, the junction contained 10 bases not matched to a gene. The CDR3 is 16 residues long. CDR3 bases: TGCGCCAGCTCCAGCCCTGAGCGGGGGAGCACAGATACGCAGTATTTT. It is translated as CASSSPERGSTDTQYF.

This clonotype has only a few counts. The gene calls are TRBV7-9 and TRBJ1-1; D is undetermined. The CDR3 loop spans 13 amino acids. The V end lost 3 bases, the J end lost 5 bases, and 10 bases lay between the germline ends. Looked up from germline, CDR1 is SEHNR and CDR2 is FQNEAQ (reference sequence). The DNA of the CDR3 is TGTGCCAGCAGCTTGGAGAGCGGGACTGAAGCTTTCTTT. Its translation is CASSLESGTEAFF.

V is TRBV7-8 and J is TRBJ1-2; the D is unclear. The CDR3 loop spans 14 amino acids. V lost 1 base and J 4 bases, leaving 10 bases between the germline ends. Germline V gives CDR1 SGHVS, CDR2 FQNEAQ. The CDR3 region has the DNA TGTGCCAGCAGCTTAGGACACGTTATCTATGGCTACACCTTC. It yields the protein CASSLGHVIYGYTF.

This chain joins TRBV6-2 or TRBV6-3 and TRBJ1-1; D uncertain. V lost 6 bases and J 4 bases, leaving 12 bases between the germline ends. The germline CDR1 and CDR2 sequences are MNHEY and SVGEGT. The CDR3 loop spans 13 amino acids. CDR3 protein: CASSQDEGTEAFF. The CDR3 nucleotides are TGTGCCAGCAGCCAAGACGAGGGCACTGAAGCTTTCTTT.

CDR3 protein: CAWSVRHKETQYF. CDR3 in DNA: TGTGCCTGGAGTGTACGACACAAAGAGACCCAGTACTTC. This sequence joins TRBV30 and TRBJ2-5; D remains ambiguous. This CDR3 spans 13 amino acids. CDR1 is GTSNPN and CDR2 is SVGIG in the germline V gene (reference sequence). V shed 0 bases and J shed 3 bases, with 8 bases lying between them.

This chain joins TRBV28 and TRBJ2-7; D is perhaps TRBD2 (6 bases). V was trimmed by 4 bases and J by 3 bases, leaving 16 bases between them. Germline V CDR1 and CDR2: MDHEN, SYDVKM. CDR3 length: 15 amino acids. This CDR3 is CASSSTGTGYYEQYV. CDR3 DNA sequence: TGTGCCAGCAGTTCGACCGGGACTGGGTACTACGAGCAGTACGTC.

This clonotype was found a few times. The chain has TRBV7-9 and TRBJ2-3; 10 bases agree with TRBD2. The J segment lost 0 bases and the V segment lost 5 bases, leaving 5 bases of the junction unmatched. The germline V gene encodes CDR1 SEHNR and CDR2 FQNEAQ (reference sequence). The CDR3 is 16 residues long. CDR3 DNA sequence: TGTGCCAGCAGCCCAAAGCGGGAGGGGAGCACAGATACGCAGTATTTT. Protein: CASSPKREGSTDTQYF.

The chain couples TRBV7-4 to TRBJ1-1; 7 nucleotides align to TRBD1. CDR1 is SGHVT and CDR2 is SQSDAQ in the germline V gene. V lost 5 bases and J lost 0; bases outside the gene matches: 12. The CDR3 contains 17 residues. CDR3: CASSNRGFRVLNTEAFF. In DNA, the CDR3 is TGTGCCAGCAGCAACAGGGGATTCAGGGTTTTGAACACTGAAGCTTTCTTT. The full variable domain, rest sourced from reference TRBV7-4 and TRBJ1-1, is GAGVSQSPRYKVAKRGRDVALRCDSISGHVTLYWYRQTLGQGSEVLTYSQSDAQRDKSGRPSGRFSAERPERSVSTLKIQRTEQGDSAVYLCASSNRGFRVLNTEAFFGQGTRLTVV.

This clonotype was counted a few times. The chain's CDR3 is CAISEAPGGAGAGDTQYF. For the CDR3, the DNA is TGTGCCATCAGTGAGGCCCCCGGAGGGGCGGGAGCCGGGGATACGCAGTATTTT. The chain links TRBV10-3 to TRBJ2-3, with 7 nucleotides matching TRBD2. The CDR3 runs 18 residues. Germline V gene lookup returns CDR1 ENHRY and CDR2 SYGVKD. V shed 2 bases and J 6 bases; nucleotides not matched to a gene: 17.

This clonotype appeared a few times. V gene TRBV28 combines with J gene TRBJ1-1; 7 bases line up with TRBD1. The germline gives CDR1 MDHEN, CDR2 SYDVKM. The CDR3 contains 15 residues. The ends lost 7 bases at V and 8 bases at J; junction bases unmatched: 16. The CDR3 reads CASTDAGRDRVEAFF. In DNA, the CDR3 is TGTGCCAGCACAGACGCCGGCCGCGACAGGGTAGAAGCTTTCTTT.

The V and J genes are TRBV12-3 or TRBV12-4 and TRBJ1-1; D not resolved. CDR3 length: 13 amino acids. V lost 3 bases and J lost 6, with 11 bases in between. CDR3 sequence: CASSFFTDAEAFF. In DNA, the CDR3 is TGTGCCAGCAGTTTCTTCACGGACGCTGAAGCTTTCTTT.

This clonotype turned up a few times. The chain employs TRBV19 and TRBJ2-3; D perhaps matches TRBD1 (7 bases). The CDR3 sequence is 14 residues long. The germline V and J ends were trimmed by 4 bases and 4 bases, with 12 bases remaining between them. The germline V gene has CDR1 LNHDA and CDR2 SQIVND (reference sequence). CDR3: CASSTGRGADTQYF. In DNA, the CDR3 is TGTGCCAGTAGTACTGGCAGGGGGGCAGATACGCAGTATTTT.